This T cell receptor beta chain came from a study of blood T cell repertoires in COVID-19. Grouping used clinical history reported by participants in a survey and questionnaire. The CDR3 covers 14 residues. Looked up from germline, CDR1 is MRHNA and CDR2 is SNTAGT. The V and J ends lost 0 bases and 6 bases respectively, with 8 bases between them. Profiling relied on immunoSEQ multiplex PCR, and the TCRdb table lists in-frame clones only, not all of them. The sample shows under 200,000 clones, around 82% of them seen only once. Sequencing was performed on PBMCs or T cells enriched from blood (not recorded which). This sequence was found in a woman in her sixties or seventies with acute COVID-19. The chain combines TRBV6-4 with TRBJ2-2; D may be TRBD2 (5 bases). CDR3 bases: TGTGCCAGCAGTGACTCGCGGGTTTCCGGGGAGCTGTTTTTT. Translated: CASSDSRVSGELFF.